This TCR beta chain came from a study of T cell responses to AZD1222 COVID-19 vaccine (dated by TCRdb to about 2021). About the investigation overall: Because spike-specific TCR depth and breadth did not differ between the two schedules, AZD1222 recipients who got a second dose at roughly 4 weeks were pooled with those who got a second dose at roughly 12 weeks. TCR sequencing was performed for over 230 trial participants, of whom roughly 200 were given two doses of AZD1222 and around 25 were given two doses of MenACWY control vaccine. Trial participants were enrolled by age into subgroups of 18-55, 56-69 and 70-plus years, and around 150, 28 and 57 TCR-sequenced participants, respectively, were included in these subgroups.

The CDR3 regions of human TCRbeta chains were subjected to immunosequencing. Processing in the source paper ran as follows. TCRs in the repertoires were matched against a reference library of SARS-CoV-2-specific TCRs that had been generated with the MIRA antigen-specificity platform. Breadth meant the fraction of unique TCRs that were SARS-CoV-2-associated, whereas depth meant the fraction of total T cells that were SARS-CoV-2-associated. Each spike-specific TCR was assigned to its reactive spike region and to a CD4 or CD8 class using the MIRA data. Log10-transformed breadth and depth values were compared by one-way ANOVA with Sidak's multiple comparisons tests. TCRdb carries this immuneACCESS record with in-frame sequences only. Its versions omit some clonotypes, under half of them owing to an unresolved V gene in the studies checked, with the rest unexplained. V, J and clone size are taken as reported in that table, and D and trimming were inferred from the DNA itself. The sample table contains approximately 150,000 clones; only one count was recorded for roughly nine tenths of them. 4.5% to 6.5% of the sample is held by the ten biggest clonotypes.

Study-wide findings and limitations: Participants were mostly white British, with more females than males. The authors suggested clonal diversity may have been underestimated. The vaccine-associated CD4 TCRs covered the entire spike protein, and the dominant responses fell in regions 160-218 and 743-854. No day 14 peak-response samples were available, so repertoires were characterized only after the peak T cell response. After two AZD1222 doses, spike-specific TCR breadth and depth were significantly higher than at day 0 and than in MenACWY recipients. Conclusions about previously exposed vaccinees are limited because only a handful of AZD1222 recipients were SARS-CoV-2 seropositive at baseline. The 56-69-year group was small, and its depth increase did not reach significance, likely because of low power. Reportedly, close to half of the unique spike-specific TCRs recognized epitopes lying outside the regions that are mutated in the B.1.351 and B.1.1.7 variants.

According to the germline V gene (reference sequence), CDR1 reads LNHDA and CDR2 reads SQIVND. Counted from cysteine to phenylalanine, this CDR3 has 15 amino acids. Only the CDR3 portion is preserved as DNA: 45 bases, with reading frame beginning at the first base. Germline trimming amounts to 4 bases on V and 9 bases on J, with 12 as the count of junction bases outside the gene matches. Interpreted using the paper, the time point label stands for: baseline before first vaccination. Vaccinee samples were obtained from the UK trials COV001 and COV002, which included a single-blind randomized controlled phase 2/3 trial of AZD1222 (ChAdOx1 nCoV-19) in healthy adults. Trial participant PBMC samples were collected at day 0 and day 28 after the second dose for TCRbeta chain sequencing. In the case of this clone: This clone's antigen is unknown. The record has no base qualities; no much larger clone is one base away.

This specimen consisted of peripheral blood, obtained on day 0 of AZD1222 vaccination. The sequence is built from TRBV19 and TRBJ2-1; 7 bases in the middle match TRBD1. The sequence came from an adult in good health. The CDR3 protein: CASSKNRGGGFEQFF. The base sequence is TGTGCCAGTAGTAAAAACAGGGGCGGCGGTTTTGAGCAGTTCTTC.